This entry describes one T cell receptor beta chain. Antigen unknown. The V end was cut by 5 bases, the J end by 5 bases, with 12 bases between. The CDR3 has 13 residues. The germline CDR1 and CDR2 sequences are MNHEY and SVGEGT. This sample is drawn from a study of vaccination effects on CD4 cells after COVID-19. Across the study: BNT162b2 vaccine or mRNA-1273 vaccine was given to participants in two doses.

Before sequencing, viral peptide pools were used by the ViraFEST assay to expand antigen-specific CD4+ T cells. When ten to eleven days of culture had elapsed, CD4+ T cells were isolated. The authors replaced half the medium with IL-2 medium on days 3 and 7. The method was immunoSEQ multiplex PCR; TCRdb's version includes in-frame clones alone and lacks a portion of them. The repertoire holds tens of thousands of clones, about four fifths seen once, with 2% to 2.5% in the top ten. J is TRBJ1-1 and V is TRBV6-2 or TRBV6-3; a weak D match, TRBD1 (6 bases). Sequencing used CD4+ T cells from PBMCs cultured with HCoV-229E spike peptides, obtained before COVID-19 vaccination. The origin of this receptor is a human donor who received a COVID-19 vaccine. The CDR3 sequence is CASSPPQGTEAFF. Written as DNA, the CDR3 is TGTGCCAGCAGTCCGCCACAGGGTACTGAAGCTTTCTTT.